One sample yielded the 14 T cell receptor beta chains listed below, sequenced in a study of CD8 T cells in ankylosing spondylitis. Regarding the study as a whole: A motif in TCR beta, a set of under ten highly homologous variants, appeared characteristic of ankylosing spondylitis blood.

TCRdb analysed the 5' RACE reads with MiXCR anew, one entry per CDR3 protein. Counted here are fewer than 650,000 distinct CDR3 sequences, approximately 12% occurring once; the ten biggest clones make up nearly 7%. These receptors have no known antigen. Sequencing input: blood, either unsorted or a sorted T cell fraction (not recorded which). Receptor source: a male donor with ankylosing spondylitis.

The genes are TRBV29-1 and TRBJ1-2; 9 bases line up with TRBD1. This CDR3 comprises 13 residues. The V gene's germline CDR1 is SQVTM and CDR2 ANQGSEA. Trimming cost V 6 bases and J 4 bases; bases outside gene matches: 6. The CDR3 region is CSVNRGRSYGYTF. CDR3 sequence (DNA): TGCAGCGTCAACAGGGGGCGATCCTATGGCTACACCTTC. Complete variable domain (other parts from reference TRBV29-1 and TRBJ1-2): SAVISQKPSRDICQRGTSLTIQCQVDSQVTMMFWYRQQPGQSLTLIATANQGSEATYESGFVIDKFPISRPNLTFSTLTVSNMSPEDSSIYLCSVNRGRSYGYTFGSGTRLTVV.

In its sample, this clonotype was seen a few times. This chain joins TRBV12-3 or TRBV12-4 and TRBJ2-5, with 10 bases lining up with TRBD2. The CDR3 has 16 amino acids. J gave up 6 bases and V 1 base, and 8 bases lay outside the gene matches. The CDR3 DNA reads as TGTGCCAGCAGTTTAGAGGGTAGCGGGAGGAGGAAGACCCAGTACTTC. Amino acids: CASSLEGSGRRKTQYF.

This clonotype showed up many times. The genes are TRBV18 and TRBJ2-3; 11 bases fit TRBD2. V gave up 6 bases and J gave up 0 bases; unmatched junction bases: 14. Germline CDR1 is KGHSH and CDR2 is LQKENI. This CDR3 contains 19 residues. The CDR3, as DNA: TGTGCCAGCTCCCAATCCGGACTAGCGGGCACTCTAAGCACAGATACGCAGTATTTT. Amino acids: CASSQSGLAGTLSTDTQYF. Supplemented by reference TRBV18 and TRBJ2-3, the full variable domain reads NAGVMQNPRHLVRRRGQEARLRCSPMKGHSHVYWYRQLPEEGLKFMVYLQKENIIDESGMPKERFSAEFPKEGPSILRIQQVVRGDSAAYFCASSQSGLAGTLSTDTQYFGPGTRLTVL.

The CDR3 region is CSVGGHLNTEAFF. Here the CDR3 DNA reads TGCAGCGTTGGGGGACACTTGAACACTGAAGCTTTCTTT. The V gene is TRBV29-1, the J gene TRBJ1-1; possibly TRBD1 for D (6 bases). The CDR3 is made up of 13 amino acids. With 4 bases removed from V and 0 bases from J, the gap between germline ends came to 9 bases. Germline lookup yields CDR1 SQVTM and CDR2 ANQGSEA.

CDR3 DNA sequence: TGTGCCAGCAGCTTCCCGACAGGGAACCCTGAGAACACTGAAGCTTTCTTT. Protein product: CASSFPTGNPENTEAFF. The rearrangement links TRBV5-4 to TRBJ1-1; 7 bases fit TRBD1. The ends lost 2 bases at V and 1 base at J; junction bases unmatched: 11. This CDR3 has 17 residues. The germline V gene encodes CDR1 SGHNT and CDR2 YYREEE (reference sequence).

The chain joins TRBV4-1 to TRBJ2-1; 11 positions match TRBD2. The V and J ends lost 4 bases and 5 bases, in that order; junction bases with no gene match: 4. This CDR3 comprises 15 residues. Germline V gives CDR1 MGHRA, CDR2 YSYEKL. In DNA, the CDR3 is TGCGCCAGCAGCCTGGGACTAGCGGCTGACAATGAGCAGTTCTTC. Protein product: CASSLGLAADNEQFF.

The chain carries TRBV6-5 and TRBJ2-5, with 9 positions matching TRBD1. J lost 3 bases, V lost 4 bases, and 6 bases had no gene match. Germline CDR1 MNHEY, CDR2 SVGAGI. The CDR3 is 15 residues long. The DNA of the CDR3 is TGTGCCAGCAGTTGGGGGGGACAGGGTGAAGAGACCCAGTACTTC. This encodes CASSWGGQGEETQYF.

As for this clonotype: The junction shows a germline mismatch at one end, possibly a read error. V and J are TRBV12-3 or TRBV12-4 and TRBJ2-2, with 8 bases identical to TRBD2. The CDR3 has 12 residues. CDR3 in DNA: TGTGCCAGCAGTTTACTTAGCGGGGAGATGTTTTTT. Residues: CASSLLSGEMFF.

The chain combines TRBV12-3 or TRBV12-4 with TRBJ2-7; weak D call: TRBD1 (5 bases). V shed 3 bases and J shed 1 base, with 10 bases lying between them. This CDR3 spans 14 amino acids. This CDR3 reads CASSFGRASYEQYF. The CDR3 DNA follows: TGTGCCAGCAGTTTTGGCAGGGCGTCCTACGAGCAGTACTTC.

In its sample, this clonotype was seen many times. The V call is TRBV5-1, the J call TRBJ1-4; D remains ambiguous. This CDR3 spans 13 amino acids. V shed 0 bases and J shed 9 bases, with 9 bases lying between them. Germline CDR1 SGHRS, CDR2 YFSETQ. The CDR3 spells CASSLEPGQKLFF. For the CDR3, the DNA is TGCGCCAGCAGCTTGGAGCCAGGACAAAAACTGTTTTTT.

This clonotype was recorded a few times. The chain combines TRBV7-8 with TRBJ1-4; D uncertain. V was trimmed by 3 bases and J by 1 base, leaving 6 bases between them. From germline, CDR1 is SGHVS and CDR2 FQNEAQ. This CDR3 spans 14 amino acids. The CDR3 sequence is CASSFGRTNEKLFF. Here the CDR3 DNA reads TGTGCCAGCAGCTTCGGCAGAACTAATGAAAAACTGTTTTTT.

This clonotype appeared a few times. The chain is built from TRBV20-1 and TRBJ2-3, with D possibly TRBD2 on 5 matching bases. Germline V CDR1 and CDR2: DFQATT, SNEGSKA (reference sequence). This CDR3 has 13 residues. Deletions cut 6 bases from V and 5 bases from J, with 15 bases between. This CDR3 reads CSAPETSRDTQYF. The DNA of the CDR3 is TGCAGTGCCCCAGAAACTAGTAGAGATACGCAGTATTTT.

This clonotype was detected many times. This chain links TRBV4-2 with TRBJ1-5; D unclear. The germline CDR1 and CDR2 sequences are LGHNA and YNFKEQ. Trimming removed 0 bases at V and 0 bases at J, with 9 bases between. This CDR3 has 16 residues. CDR3 region: CASSQESVNSNQPQHF. As DNA, the CDR3 is TGTGCCAGCAGCCAAGAGTCGGTCAATAGCAATCAGCCCCAGCATTTT.

This clonotype has a handful of counts. The V gene is TRBV24-1, the J gene TRBJ1-1, with D hard to call. Trimming took 6 bases from V and 4 from J, leaving 14 bases between them. The germline CDR1 and CDR2 sequences are KGHDR and SFDVKD. This CDR3 has 14 residues. The DNA of the CDR3 is TGTGCCACCAGTTCCGATTCATGGAGCACTGAAGCTTTCTTT. Translated: CATSSDSWSTEAFF.